This T cell receptor beta chain stems from a study of T cell responses to AZD1222 COVID-19 vaccine. Notes on the study in general: An increase in Spike-specific TCR breadth and depth was observed after two AZD1222 doses.

This clone has only a few counts. Its antigen is undetermined. Generated by immunoSEQ multiplex PCR, the TCRdb table keeps only in-frame clones and is missing some. The profile shows roughly 70,000 clones, 70% to 90% of them singletons. This CDR3 is built from 13 residues. Germline V gene lookup returns CDR1 SEHNR and CDR2 FQNEAQ (reference sequence). V was cut by 0 bases and J by 4 bases, with 6 bases left in between. The sample was peripheral blood, taken on day 0 of AZD1222 vaccination. This receptor was obtained from an adult in good health. This rearrangement joins TRBV7-9 to TRBJ1-2; D not certain. The CDR3 DNA follows: TGTGCCAGCAGCTTAGCGAGTGGCTATGGCTACACCTTC. It translates to CASSLASGYGYTF.